This T cell receptor (beta chain) is drawn from a study of OX40 agonist ivuxolimab in advanced cancers. For the wider study: The costimulatory receptor OX40 (CD134) was targeted by ivuxolimab, a fully human IgG2 agonistic monoclonal antibody. Of the approximately 50 dose-escalation patients, hepatocellular carcinoma was present in some 19, melanoma in roughly 15, renal cell carcinoma in 9 and head and neck cancer in 9. The monotherapy dose-escalation portion (N of about 50 patients) of the phase I ivuxolimab trial is reported in the paper. Partial responses were achieved by three dose-escalation patients, of whom one had hepatocellular carcinoma and two had cutaneous melanoma. Prior anti-PD-1, anti-PD-L1 or anti-CTLA-4 therapy was permitted, and less than 45% of dose-escalation patients had received checkpoint inhibitors. Intravenous ivuxolimab was administered to patients every 2 weeks at six dose levels: 0.01, 0.1, 0.3, 1.5, 3 and 10 mg/kg. The point of sequencing TCRbeta in the periphery was to test whether ivuxolimab changed TCR sequence diversity and drove clonal T-cell expansion. In the dose-escalation cohort, 65% to 90% of patients were male, and the mean age was approximately 60 years, with a range of about 23 to 85.

Patients with autoimmune disease history or receiving systemic immunosuppression were excluded from the trial. Peripheral blood for TCR sequencing was drawn from every dose cohort at baseline, at cycle 4 day 1 and at cycle 7 day 1. The samples were drawn from a first-in-human, open-label, multicenter phase I dose-escalation trial of ivuxolimab. Adults with locally advanced or metastatic melanoma, renal cell, hepatocellular, or head and neck squamous cell carcinoma were enrolled in the trial. Before TCR sequencing, CD4+ T cells and CD8+ T cells from peripheral blood were sorted into separate populations. CDR1 and CDR2, looked up from the germline V gene, are SGHRS and YFSETQ. From the cysteine up to the phenylalanine, the CDR3 has a length of 16 residues. The entry retains the CDR3 DNA only, 48 bases that are in frame from base 1. V lost 4 bases and J lost 7 bases; the stretch between them is 24 bases long.

Study-level results and caveats: At doses of 0.1 to 3.0 mg/kg, clonal expansion of both CD4+ and CD8+ T cells in blood was seen between baseline and week 6. In the 0.1-3.0 mg/kg groups, partial responders were among the patients with the lowest normalized peripheral clonal expansion, particularly in CD8+ T cells. Which antigens the clonally expanded peripheral T cells were specific for was not determined. Low levels of normalized T-cell clonal expansion were also seen in some nonresponding patients. After ivuxolimab, CD8+ T cells had more expanded clones than CD4+ T cells on average.

This clone has more than one count but fewer than ten. Its antigen is unknown. No much larger clone is present one base from it, and per-base qualities are unavailable. For sequencing of the TCRbeta CDR3 region, genomic DNA was extracted from the sorted cells. TCRbeta CDR3 regions were sequenced using the immunoSEQ Assay. TCRdb carries this immuneACCESS record with in-frame sequences only. Its versions omit some clonotypes, under half of them owing to an unresolved V gene in the studies checked, with the rest unexplained. The sample table contains roughly 25,000 clones; only one count was recorded for over 85% of them. The top ten clones comprise roughly a fifth of the sample.

The receptor comes from an adult with an advanced solid tumor such as melanoma, head and neck, liver or kidney cancer. Sequenced here: CD4+ or CD8+ T cells sorted from blood, sampled in a trial of the OX40 agonist ivuxolimab. The chain was built from TRBV5-1 and TRBJ2-7; TRBD1 could be the D gene, as 8 bases match. The nucleotide sequence reads as follows: TGCGCCAGCAGCGCAGGACAGGGCCGACTAGCTTGGGAGCAGTACTTC. Its amino acids are CASSAGQGRLAWEQYF.